Below are 12 T cell receptor beta chains sequenced from a single sample in a study of Graves' ophthalmopathy and Graves' hyperthyroidism. Using RNA transcripts, the TCR beta CDR3 regions were amplified. RT-PCR in the first round used HTBI primers; a second-round multiplex PCR followed. Via MiXCR, TCRdb re-called the multiplex PCR reads, giving one row per CDR3 protein. The sample records about 480,000 distinct CDR3 sequences, approximately 15% being singletons. Sequencing was done on a sample of blood. These receptors all come from a woman in her 30s with Graves' ophthalmopathy.

Note on this clonotype: Because the CDR3 is missing its conserved closing phenylalanine or tryptophan, this is likely a read error. It is unclear where the CDR3 begins or ends on the DNA, so no DNA is shown, and the CDR3 is as TCRdb lists it. This chain joins TRBV28 and TRBJ1-5; the table's D call, TRBD1, was not checked against the DNA. The CDR3 comprises 16 residues, both ends counted. Germline loops: CDR1 MDHEN, CDR2 SYDVKM. CDR3 residues: CASSSGQLRGNQPQQL.

This clonotype was counted many times. The chain carries TRBV12-3 or TRBV12-4 and TRBJ2-7; D is perhaps TRBD1 (5 bases). V lost 3 bases and J 3 bases, leaving 12 bases between the germline ends. The CDR3 extends over 14 amino acids. The CDR3 here is CASSLRRAFYEQYF. CDR3 DNA sequence: TGTGCCAGCAGTTTGCGCAGGGCCTTCTACGAGCAGTACTTC.

There are many counts of this clonotype. The rearrangement joins TRBV5-1 to TRBJ1-2, with 10 bases matching TRBD1. In germline, CDR1 is SGHRS, CDR2 YFSETQ. J gave up 6 bases and V 3 bases, and 8 bases lay outside the gene matches. This CDR3 region has 15 residues. Written as DNA, the CDR3 is TGCGCCAGCAGCTCCTATGACAGGGGGCTGGATGGCTACACCTTC. It is translated as CASSSYDRGLDGYTF. Variable domain in full (rest from reference TRBV5-1 and TRBJ1-2): KAGVTQTPRYLIKTRGQQVTLSCSPISGHRSVSWYQQTPGQGLQFLFEYFSETQRNKGNFPGRFSGRQFSNSRSEMNVSTLELGDSALYLCASSSYDRGLDGYTFGSGTRLTVV.

J is TRBJ2-7 and V is TRBV4-2; 9 bases match TRBD2. The CDR3 extends over 13 amino acids. V dropped 4 bases and J dropped 6; count of bases not matched to a gene: 4. The germline CDR1 and CDR2 sequences are LGHNA and YNFKEQ. CDR3 region: CASSPRAGGEQYF. CDR3 nucleotide sequence: TGTGCCAGCAGCCCCAGAGCGGGAGGCGAGCAGTACTTC.

This clonotype was seen only a few times. Just one base apart from a much larger clone, this may be a read error. This chain joins TRBV28 and TRBJ2-4, with 9 bases lining up with TRBD1. V lost 7 bases to trimming and J lost 14 bases; unmatched junction nucleotides: 18. Germline CDR1 is MDHEN and CDR2 is SYDVKM. This CDR3 comprises 15 residues. The CDR3 region is CASIPGTGLKTFKYF. CDR3 nucleotides: TGTGCCAGCATTCCAGGGACAGGGTTAAAAACATTTAAGTACTTC.

This clonotype has ten or more counts. This sequence joins TRBV4-1 and TRBJ1-1; possibly TRBD1 for D (6 bases). V was pared by 0 bases and J by 6 bases, with 11 bases between. The V gene's germline CDR1 is MGHRA and CDR2 YSYEKL. The CDR3 has 14 residues. The DNA of the CDR3 is TGCGCCAGCAGCCAAGAGCCACAGGGTTCTGAAGCTTTCTTT. Its protein product is CASSQEPQGSEAFF.

This clonotype showed up many times. The rearrangement links TRBV7-3 to TRBJ1-2, with D perhaps matching TRBD1 (6 bases). V lost 5 bases and J 2 bases, leaving 15 bases between the germline ends. The CDR3 spans 15 residues. Germline V CDR1 and CDR2: SGHTA, FQGTGA. The CDR3 region has the DNA TGTGCCAGCAGCCCTAGAGGGGGGGCAAACTATGGCTACACCTTC. This encodes CASSPRGGANYGYTF.

This clonotype was recorded at least ten times. J is TRBJ1-1 and V is TRBV19; no reliable D call. The germline CDR1 and CDR2 sequences are LNHDA and SQIVND (reference sequence). V lost 3 bases and J 0 bases, leaving 14 bases between the germline ends. The CDR3 length is 16 residues. The CDR3 protein is CASSIRISYMNTEAFF. CDR3 coding DNA: TGTGCCAGTAGTATTCGAATCTCGTATATGAACACTGAAGCTTTCTTT.

This clonotype has more than one count but fewer than ten. The chain employs TRBV12-3 or TRBV12-4 and TRBJ1-3; tentatively, D is TRBD1 (6 bases). The CDR3 is 13 amino acids. Between the trimmed V and J ends, which lost 10 bases and 4 bases, there was a span of 14 bases. CDR3 DNA: TGTGCCACCCCGACAGGTTCGGGAAACACCATATATTTT. Protein product: CATPTGSGNTIYF.

This clonotype showed up many times. CDR3 sequence (DNA): TGTGCCAGCAGCCTTACCGGGACAGGGGAAGGAGAGACCCAGTACTTC. It is translated as CASSLTGTGEGETQYF. This chain links TRBV7-3 with TRBJ2-5, with TRBD1 matching over 10 bases. Unmatched junction bases numbered 10, after V lost 5 bases and J lost 4 bases. Germline CDR1 reads SGHTA; CDR2 reads FQGTGA. The CDR3 extends over 16 amino acids.

Many counts were recorded for this clonotype. The conserved closing phenylalanine or tryptophan is absent in this CDR3, likely reflecting a read error. The rearrangement uses TRBV28 and TRBJ2-7; no reliable D call. The V end lost 2 bases, the J end lost 5 bases, and 13 bases lay between the germline ends. From germline, CDR1 is MDHEN and CDR2 SYDVKM. The CDR3 extends over 14 amino acids. This chain's CDR3 is CASSLRSVAHEQYL. Written as DNA, the CDR3 is TGTGCCAGCAGTTTACGATCGGTGGCCCACGAGCAGTACCTC.

Many counts were recorded for this clonotype. V usage is TRBV24-1 and J usage is TRBJ2-7; 7 nucleotides match TRBD2. This CDR3 is 15 amino acids long. CDR1 is KGHDR and CDR2 is SFDVKD in the germline V gene. The trim removed 7 bases at V and 2 bases at J, leaving 10 bases unmatched. CDR3 sequence (DNA): TGTGCCACCAGCACTCAGCGGGGTAGCACCTACGAGCAGTACTTC. Residues: CATSTQRGSTYEQYF.